The T cell receptor beta chain under discussion was sequenced for a study of human T cells and chemical hapten exposure. The library labeled individual cDNA molecules by adding unique molecular identifiers to them. Original handling: Samples contained a median of about 100,000 TCRs, with a range of roughly 23,224 to 700,000. In TCRdb, the 5' RACE reads were re-called with MiXCR into one record per CDR3 protein. TCRdb's processing, not the authors', yielded these V and J calls. The sample records about 140,000 distinct CDR3 sequences, 3.5% to 5% being singletons. Unfractionated whole blood served as the source for total RNA extraction. The study's findings and limits: The number of TCRs over 1 in 1000 frequency stayed unchanged after DPC.

The J segment lost 4 bases and the V segment lost 5 bases, leaving 8 bases of the junction unmatched. From germline, CDR1 is SGHTA and CDR2 FQGTGA. CDR3 length equals 15 residues. This clonotype has ten or more counts. Antigen: not known. The TCR originated in a female donor in good health. This chain connects TRBV7-3 to TRBJ2-7; TRBD2 aligns across 10 bases. DNA for the CDR3: TGTGCCAGCAGCCAAGACTCAGCGGGGGGGTACGAGCAGTACTTC. Protein: CASSQDSAGGYEQYF.